A single sample gave rise to the 25 T cell receptor beta chains below, sequenced in a study of blood T cell repertoires in COVID-19. Clones were read by immunoSEQ multiplex PCR, and TCRdb kept only the in-frame ones, dropping some. The table records about 200,000 clones, 75% to 90% of them present only once. Sequenced material: peripheral blood. The receptors originated from a man in his fifties or sixties with acute or convalescent COVID-19.

This chain connects TRBV5-4 to TRBJ2-7, with a weak D call TRBD2 (6 bases). The CDR3 length is 13 residues. Trimming shortened V by 4 bases and J by 2 bases, and 10 bases separated the two germline ends. Germline V gene sequence: CDR1 SGHNT, CDR2 YYREEE (reference sequence). The CDR3 region has the DNA TGTGCCAGCAGCGCGGGACTTACCTACGAGCAGTACTTC. The encoded protein is CASSAGLTYEQYF.

This rearrangement joins TRBV7-2 to TRBJ1-4, with 7 positions matching TRBD1. Germline assignment: CDR1 SGHTA and CDR2 FQGNSA. This CDR3 has 17 amino acids. The V segment lost 3 bases and the J segment 0 bases; nucleotides outside the gene matches: 7. CDR3 nucleotides: TGTGCCAGCAGCTTTAGACAGGGATCCTCAACTAATGAAAAACTGTTTTTT. Its translation: CASSFRQGSSTNEKLFF.

The rearrangement joins TRBV27 to TRBJ2-3; 7 bases fit TRBD2. After removal of 2 bases from V and 4 bases from J, the junction contained 9 bases not matched to a gene. This CDR3 region has 16 residues. Germline V gives CDR1 MNHEY, CDR2 SMNVEV (reference sequence). The CDR3 reads CASSLRLAVGSDTQYF. The CDR3 nucleotides are TGTGCCAGCAGTTTAAGGCTAGCGGTGGGGTCAGATACGCAGTATTTT.

The rearrangement joins TRBV2 to TRBJ2-1; D perhaps matches TRBD2 (6 bases). V was cut by 9 bases and J by 6 bases, with 18 bases left in between. The CDR3 is made up of 14 amino acids. Germline V lookup: CDR1 SNHLY, CDR2 FYNNEI. CDR3 in amino acids: CASLRDESLNEQFF. In DNA, the CDR3 is TGTGCCAGTCTGCGGGACGAAAGCCTCAATGAGCAGTTCTTC.

The rearrangement uses TRBV6-2 or TRBV6-3 and TRBJ2-2, with D possibly TRBD2 on 6 matching bases. The germline V gene has CDR1 MNHEY and CDR2 SVGEGT. V was pared by 6 bases and J by 1 base, with 15 bases between. This CDR3 is built from 16 residues. The CDR3, as DNA: TGTGCCAGCAGCCGCCGGGGGATCCTGAACACCGGGGAGCTGTTTTTT. It codes for CASSRRGILNTGELFF.

This clone has just one count. This chain links TRBV4-1 with TRBJ2-5; a weak D match, TRBD1 (6 bases). The CDR3 spans 16 residues. Germline loops: CDR1 MGHRA, CDR2 YSYEKL. V dropped 0 bases and J dropped 2 bases, with 13 bases sitting between them. CDR3 protein: CASSQELTGSQETQYF. CDR3 coding DNA: TGCGCCAGCAGCCAAGAACTGACAGGCTCTCAAGAGACCCAGTACTTC.

V and J are TRBV19 and TRBJ2-7; 9 bases line up with TRBD1. CDR1 and CDR2 from the germline V gene are LNHDA and SQIVND (reference sequence). With 7 bases clipped from V and 3 bases from J, the junction kept 4 bases outside the gene matches. This CDR3 contains 13 residues. The CDR3 here is CASKQGQGYEQYF. DNA for the CDR3: TGTGCCAGTAAGCAGGGACAGGGCTACGAGCAGTACTTC.

J is TRBJ2-2 and V is TRBV29-1, with 9 bases identical to TRBD1. The germline V gene encodes CDR1 SQVTM and CDR2 ANQGSEA. The CDR3 loop spans 13 amino acids. V trimming: 7 bases; J trimming: 2 bases; junction bases outside the gene matches: 2. CDR3 amino acids: CSGTGVNTGELFF. The DNA of the CDR3 is TGCAGCGGGACAGGGGTTAACACCGGGGAGCTGTTTTTT.

The chain uses TRBV4-3 and TRBJ2-3; maybe TRBD1 (6 bases). Looked up from germline, CDR1 is LGHNA and CDR2 is YSLEER. V was clipped by 0 bases and J by 2 bases, with 15 bases between them. The CDR3 extends over 17 amino acids. CDR3 residues: CASSQENVGATTDTQYF. The CDR3 DNA follows: TGCGCCAGCAGCCAAGAAAACGTGGGGGCTACCACAGATACGCAGTATTTT.

The chain carries TRBV3-1 (or the pseudogene TRBV3-2) and TRBJ1-5; D call uncertain. In germline, CDR1 is LGHDT, CDR2 YNNKEL (reference sequence). V dropped 0 bases and J dropped 9 bases, with 9 bases sitting between them. The CDR3 has 13 amino acids. The DNA of the CDR3 is TGTGCCAGCAGCCAAGACAGTGCGGGGCCCCAGCATTTT. Protein product: CASSQDSAGPQHF.

This clone has just a few counts. This rearrangement joins TRBV9 to TRBJ2-1, with 9 bases fitting TRBD2. Germline values: CDR1 SGDLS, CDR2 YYNGEE. The V gene end was trimmed by 3 bases and the J gene end by 7 bases; junction bases not matched to a gene: 11. CDR3 length: 16 amino acids. The CDR3 is CASSAYSGRGFNEQFF. The DNA for the CDR3 is TGTGCCAGCAGCGCTTATAGCGGGAGAGGTTTTAATGAGCAGTTCTTC.

The DNA of the CDR3 is TGTGCCAGCTCACTTAGGACAGGGCGGTCCCACTATGGCTACACCTTC. Protein sequence: CASSLRTGRSHYGYTF. The chain uses TRBV18 and TRBJ1-2, with 8 bases lining up with TRBD1. Trimming took 4 bases from V and 3 from J; bases not matched to a gene: 10. The CDR3 runs 16 residues. CDR1 is KGHSH and CDR2 is LQKENI in the germline V gene. Looking up the rest from reference TRBV18 and TRBJ1-2 gives the full variable domain: NAGVMQNPRHLVRRRGQEARLRCSPMKGHSHVYWYRQLPEEGLKFMVYLQKENIIDESGMPKERFSAEFPKEGPSILRIQQVVRGDSAAYFCASSLRTGRSHYGYTFGSGTRLTVV.

This rearrangement joins TRBV29-1 to TRBJ1-1, with 8 bases identical to TRBD1. Germline values: CDR1 SQVTM, CDR2 ANQGSEA. The CDR3 consists of 12 residues. The J segment lost 5 bases and the V segment lost 3 bases, leaving 2 bases of the junction unmatched. Written as DNA, the CDR3 is TGCAGCGTTGATACAGGGGGGACTGAAGCTTTCTTT. Translated: CSVDTGGTEAFF.

J is TRBJ1-5 and V is TRBV5-5; a possible D gene is TRBD1 (5 bases). Germline V lookup: CDR1 SGHKS, CDR2 YYEKEE (reference sequence). The CDR3 extends over 16 amino acids. The ends were cut back, 0 bases at V and 0 bases at J, with 10 bases in the middle. The CDR3 coding sequence is TGTGCCAGCAGCTTGGCCCAGGGAGGTAGCAATCAGCCCCAGCATTTT. Translated: CASSLAQGGSNQPQHF.

V and J are TRBV19 and TRBJ1-5; 7 bases are a match to TRBD1. V was pared by 11 bases and J by 4 bases, with 8 bases of the junction left unmatched. The CDR3 covers 13 residues. The germline V gene encodes CDR1 LNHDA and CDR2 SQIVND (reference sequence). The CDR3 region has the DNA TGTGCCGGCCAGACAGGGCAAAATCAGCCCCAGCATTTT. Its translation is CAGQTGQNQPQHF.

The gene calls are TRBV7-9 and TRBJ2-7, with 14 bases identical to TRBD2. Germline loops: CDR1 SEHNR, CDR2 FQNEAQ (reference sequence). Trimming took 5 bases from V and 2 from J; bases not matched to a gene: 5. CDR3 length equals 16 residues. The CDR3 sequence: CASSRGLAGDTYEQYF. CDR3 bases: TGTGCCAGCAGCCGGGGACTAGCGGGAGATACCTACGAGCAGTACTTC.

The J gene is TRBJ1-5, the V gene TRBV21-1; the listed D gene, TRBD1, was not tested against the DNA. TRBV21-1 is a pseudogene locus. The CDR3 is 18 residues long. The CDR3 bases are TGTGCCAGCAGTGCAATTCAACGACAGATTTATAGCAATCAGCCCCAGCATTTT. Translated, it gives CASSAIQRQIYSNQPQHF.

This clone was observed a few times. J is TRBJ2-5 and V is TRBV4-1; maybe TRBD1 (6 bases). Germline lookup yields CDR1 MGHRA and CDR2 YSYEKL. V was trimmed by 0 bases and J by 10 bases, leaving 21 bases between them. The CDR3 loop spans 16 amino acids. The CDR3 DNA is TGCGCCAGCAGCCAAGATTCAAGCAGGGGCGAAAATGGCCAGTACTTC. It codes for CASSQDSSRGENGQYF.

The CDR3 protein is CASREGQENTEAFF. CDR3 bases: TGTGCCAGCAGGGAGGGACAGGAGAACACTGAAGCTTTCTTT. The chain uses TRBV6-5 and TRBJ1-1; TRBD1 matches 8 bases. Germline V CDR1 and CDR2: MNHEY, SVGAGI. Germline trimming cut 6 bases from V and 1 base from J; bases unmatched to any gene: 4. The CDR3 contains 14 residues.

V gene TRBV15 combines with J gene TRBJ1-2; D is undetermined. CDR1 and CDR2 from the germline V gene are LNHNV and YYDKDF (reference sequence). V shed 0 bases and J shed 6 bases, with 11 bases lying between them. The CDR3 extends over 14 amino acids. The CDR3 sequence is CATSRDPTEDGYTF. The CDR3 nucleotides are TGTGCCACCAGCAGAGACCCTACAGAAGATGGCTACACCTTC.

This clone turned up a few times. The J gene is TRBJ1-5, the V gene TRBV7-9; possible D gene TRBD1, 6 bases. The length of the CDR3 is 17 residues. In germline, CDR1 is SEHNR, CDR2 FQNEAQ (reference sequence). The V end lost 1 base, the J end lost 0 bases, and 13 bases lay between the germline ends. CDR3 DNA sequence: TGTGCCAGCAGCTTAGAACCGACAGGCATTAGCAATCAGCCCCAGCATTTT. Protein sequence: CASSLEPTGISNQPQHF.

The chain carries TRBV28 and TRBJ2-1; 11 bases are shared with TRBD2. Trimming removed 5 bases from V and 5 bases from J; junction bases left unmatched: 5. The CDR3 runs 15 residues. Germline assignment: CDR1 MDHEN and CDR2 SYDVKM. The CDR3 nucleotides are TGTGCCAGCAGTCCACTAGCGGGGGCAGACAATGAGCAGTTCTTC. Its translation is CASSPLAGADNEQFF.

This rearrangement joins TRBV9 to TRBJ1-2; possible D gene TRBD1, 5 bases. The V end lost 4 bases, the J end lost 4 bases, and 14 bases lay between the germline ends. Germline assignment: CDR1 SGDLS and CDR2 YYNGEE. CDR3 length: 14 residues. The CDR3 protein is CASSSSQGLYGYTF. The DNA of the CDR3 is TGTGCCAGCAGCTCAAGTCAGGGACTCTATGGCTACACCTTC.

The chain couples TRBV5-8 to TRBJ1-5, with unresolved D. The CDR3 runs to 15 residues. Trimming cost V 2 bases and J 4 bases, with 13 bases left between them. Germline-derived CDR1 and CDR2 are SGHTS and YDEGEE. DNA of the CDR3: TGTGCCAGCAGCTTATCCCACCGCGATAATCAGCCCCAGCATTTT. Its protein is CASSLSHRDNQPQHF. Together with reference TRBV5-8 and TRBJ1-5, the CDR3 gives the full variable domain: EAGVTQSPTHLIKTRGQQATLRCSPISGHTSVYWYQQALGLGLQFLLWYDEGEERNRGNFPPRFSGRQFPNYSSELNVNALELEDSALYLCASSLSHRDNQPQHFGDGTRLSIL.

The gene calls are TRBV12-3 or TRBV12-4 and TRBJ1-4; the D is unclear. The CDR3 spans 11 residues. The germline V and J ends were trimmed by 3 bases and 11 bases, with 7 bases remaining between them. This CDR3 reads CASSLAAKLFF. DNA of the CDR3: TGTGCCAGCAGTTTGGCGGCGAAACTGTTTTTT.